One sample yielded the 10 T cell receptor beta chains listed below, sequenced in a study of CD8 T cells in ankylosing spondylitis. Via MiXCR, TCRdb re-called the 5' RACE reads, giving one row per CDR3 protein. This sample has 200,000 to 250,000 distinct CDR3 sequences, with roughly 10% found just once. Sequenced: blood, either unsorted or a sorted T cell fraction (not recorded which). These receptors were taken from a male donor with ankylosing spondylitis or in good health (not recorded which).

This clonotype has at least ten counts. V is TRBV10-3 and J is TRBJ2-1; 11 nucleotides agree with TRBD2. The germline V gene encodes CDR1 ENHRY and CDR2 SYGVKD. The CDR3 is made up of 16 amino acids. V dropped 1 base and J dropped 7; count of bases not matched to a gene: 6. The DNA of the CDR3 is TGTGCCATCAGTGAGTTAGCGGGGGGGCATCGGAATGAGCAGTTCTTC. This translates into CAISELAGGHRNEQFF.

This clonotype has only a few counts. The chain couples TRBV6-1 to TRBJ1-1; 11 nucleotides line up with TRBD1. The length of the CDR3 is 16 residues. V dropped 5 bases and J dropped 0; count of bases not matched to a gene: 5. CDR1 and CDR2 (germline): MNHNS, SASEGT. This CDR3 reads CASSPGQGALNTEAFF. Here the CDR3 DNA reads TGTGCCAGCAGTCCAGGACAGGGGGCCTTGAACACTGAAGCTTTCTTT.

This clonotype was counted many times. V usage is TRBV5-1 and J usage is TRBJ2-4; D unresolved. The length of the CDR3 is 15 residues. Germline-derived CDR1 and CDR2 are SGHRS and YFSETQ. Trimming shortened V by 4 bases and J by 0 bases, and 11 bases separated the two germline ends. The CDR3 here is CASSPRSSAKNIQYF. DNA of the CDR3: TGCGCCAGCAGCCCTAGGTCCTCAGCCAAAAACATTCAGTACTTC.

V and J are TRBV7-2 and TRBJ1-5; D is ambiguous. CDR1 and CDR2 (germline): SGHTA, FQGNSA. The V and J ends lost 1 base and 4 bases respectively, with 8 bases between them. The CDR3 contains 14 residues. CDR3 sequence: CASSLEGFNQPQHF. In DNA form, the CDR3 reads TGTGCCAGCAGCTTAGAAGGATTTAATCAGCCCCAGCATTTT.

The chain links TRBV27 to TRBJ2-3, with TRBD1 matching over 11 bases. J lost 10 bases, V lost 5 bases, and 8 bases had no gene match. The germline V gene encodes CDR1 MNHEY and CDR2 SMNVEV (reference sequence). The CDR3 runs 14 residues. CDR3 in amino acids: CASSRGTGGPAQYF. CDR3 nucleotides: TGTGCCAGCAGTAGAGGGACAGGGGGTCCCGCGCAGTATTTT.

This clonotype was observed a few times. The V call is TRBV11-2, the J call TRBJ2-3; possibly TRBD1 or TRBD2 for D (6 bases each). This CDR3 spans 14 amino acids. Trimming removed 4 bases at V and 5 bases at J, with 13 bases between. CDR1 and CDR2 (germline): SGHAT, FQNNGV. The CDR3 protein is CASSWGPGVDTQYF. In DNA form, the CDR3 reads TGTGCCAGCAGCTGGGGGCCGGGGGTAGATACGCAGTATTTT.

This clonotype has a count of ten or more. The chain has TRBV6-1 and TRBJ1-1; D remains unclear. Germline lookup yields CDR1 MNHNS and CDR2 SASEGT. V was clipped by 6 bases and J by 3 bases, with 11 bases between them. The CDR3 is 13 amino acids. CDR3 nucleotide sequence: TGTGCCAGCAGGAGTTATCGGGACACTGAAGCTTTCTTT. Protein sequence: CASRSYRDTEAFF.

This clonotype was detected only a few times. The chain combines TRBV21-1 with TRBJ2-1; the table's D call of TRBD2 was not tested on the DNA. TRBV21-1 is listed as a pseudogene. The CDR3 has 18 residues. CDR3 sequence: CASSTLYGLAGVYNEQFF. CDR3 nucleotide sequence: TGTGCCAGCAGCACCTTATACGGACTAGCGGGGGTATACAATGAGCAGTTCTTC.

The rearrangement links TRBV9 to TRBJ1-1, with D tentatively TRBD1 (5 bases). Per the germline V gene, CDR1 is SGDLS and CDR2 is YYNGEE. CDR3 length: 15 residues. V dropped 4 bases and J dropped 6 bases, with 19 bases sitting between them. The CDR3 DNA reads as TGTGCCAGCAGCATCGGGACGGCATATGCAGCTGAAGCTTTCTTT. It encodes CASSIGTAYAAEAFF.

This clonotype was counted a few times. In nucleotides, the CDR3 is TGTGCCAGCAGCTCAAGCGGGGGGACGCGAGATACGCAGTATTTT. It encodes CASSSSGGTRDTQYF. V and J are TRBV11-2 and TRBJ2-3; 9 bases align to TRBD2. The junction had 7 bases not matched to a gene; V was cut back by 4 bases and J by 5 bases. CDR1 is SGHAT, CDR2 FQNNGV, per germline. The CDR3 is 15 amino acids.